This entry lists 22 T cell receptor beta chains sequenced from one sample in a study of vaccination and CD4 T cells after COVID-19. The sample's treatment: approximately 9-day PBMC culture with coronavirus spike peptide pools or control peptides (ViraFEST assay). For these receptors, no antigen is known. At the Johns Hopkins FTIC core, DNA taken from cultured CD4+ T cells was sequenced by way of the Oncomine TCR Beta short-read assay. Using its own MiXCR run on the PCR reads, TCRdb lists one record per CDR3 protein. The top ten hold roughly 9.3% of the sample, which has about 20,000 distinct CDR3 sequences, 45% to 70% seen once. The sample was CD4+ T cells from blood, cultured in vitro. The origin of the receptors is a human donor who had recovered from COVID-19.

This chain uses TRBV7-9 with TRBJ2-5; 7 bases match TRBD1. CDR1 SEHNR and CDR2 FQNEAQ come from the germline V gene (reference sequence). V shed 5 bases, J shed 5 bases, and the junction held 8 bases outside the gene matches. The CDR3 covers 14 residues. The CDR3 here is CASSPDRARETQYF. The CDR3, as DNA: TGTGCCAGCAGCCCAGACAGGGCTAGGGAGACCCAGTACTTC.

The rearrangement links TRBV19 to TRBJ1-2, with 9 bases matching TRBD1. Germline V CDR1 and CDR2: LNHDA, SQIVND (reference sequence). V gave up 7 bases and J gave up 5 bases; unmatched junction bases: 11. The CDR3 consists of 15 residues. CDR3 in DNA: TGTGCCAGTACCCCGGGGACAGGGTTTCGGTATGGCTACACCTTC. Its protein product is CASTPGTGFRYGYTF.

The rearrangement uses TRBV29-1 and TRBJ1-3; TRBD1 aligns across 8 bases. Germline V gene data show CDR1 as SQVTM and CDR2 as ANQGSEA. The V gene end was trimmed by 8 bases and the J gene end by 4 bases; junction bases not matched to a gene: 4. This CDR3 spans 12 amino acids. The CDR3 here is CSTGGQGNTIYF. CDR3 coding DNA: TGCAGCACAGGGGGACAGGGAAACACCATATATTTT.

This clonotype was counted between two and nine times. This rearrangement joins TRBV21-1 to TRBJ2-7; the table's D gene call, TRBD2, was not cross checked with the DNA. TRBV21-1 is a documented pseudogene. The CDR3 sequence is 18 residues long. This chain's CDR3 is CASSPRGTSGASSYEQYF. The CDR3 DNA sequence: TGTGCCAGCAGCCCCAGGGGAACTAGCGGGGCGTCCTCCTACGAGCAGTACTTC.

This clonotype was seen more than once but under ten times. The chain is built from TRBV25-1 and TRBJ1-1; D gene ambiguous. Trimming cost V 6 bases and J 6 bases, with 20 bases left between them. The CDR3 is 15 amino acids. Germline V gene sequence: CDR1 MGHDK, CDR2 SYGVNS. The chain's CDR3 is CASSRRTETSAEAFF. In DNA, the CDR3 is TGTGCCAGCAGCAGAAGGACGGAGACCAGCGCTGAAGCTTTCTTT.

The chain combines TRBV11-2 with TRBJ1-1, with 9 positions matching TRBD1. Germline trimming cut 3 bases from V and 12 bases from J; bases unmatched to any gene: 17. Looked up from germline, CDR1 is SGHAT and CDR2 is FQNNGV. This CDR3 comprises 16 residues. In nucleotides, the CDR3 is TGTGCCAGCAGCTTGAGCCAGGGACAGGGCGTAGGCGGTCCTTTCTTT. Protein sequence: CASSLSQGQGVGGPFF. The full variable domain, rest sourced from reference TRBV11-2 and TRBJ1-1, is EAGVAQSPRYKIIEKRQSVAFWCNPISGHATLYWYQQILGQGPKLLIQFQNNGVVDDSQLPKDRFSAERLKGVDSTLKIQPAKLEDSAVYLCASSLSQGQGVGGPFFGQGTRLTVV.

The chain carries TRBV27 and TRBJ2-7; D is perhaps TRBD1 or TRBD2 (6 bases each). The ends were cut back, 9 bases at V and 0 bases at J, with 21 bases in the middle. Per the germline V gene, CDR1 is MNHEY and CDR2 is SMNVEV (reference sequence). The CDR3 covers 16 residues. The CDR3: CASGRGGGRSSYEQYF. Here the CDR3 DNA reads TGTGCCAGTGGTAGAGGGGGAGGCCGTAGCTCCTACGAGCAGTACTTC.

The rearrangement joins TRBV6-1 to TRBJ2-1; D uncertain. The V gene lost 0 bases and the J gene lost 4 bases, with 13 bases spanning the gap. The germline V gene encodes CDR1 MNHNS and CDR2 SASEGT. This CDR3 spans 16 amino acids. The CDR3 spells CASSEARLLGYNEQFF. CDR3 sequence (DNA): TGTGCCAGCAGTGAAGCGCGGCTCCTTGGGTACAATGAGCAGTTCTTC.

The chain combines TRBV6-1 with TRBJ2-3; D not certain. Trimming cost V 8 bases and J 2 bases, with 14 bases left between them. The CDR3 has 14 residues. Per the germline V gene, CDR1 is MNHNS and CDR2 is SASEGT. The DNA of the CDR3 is TGTGCCAGCCTCCGGGCAGTATTCACAGATACGCAGTATTTT. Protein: CASLRAVFTDTQYF.

The CDR3 DNA is TGTGCCAGCAGCTTGAAGGGGGGCCAAGAGACCCAGTACTTC. Its protein product is CASSLKGGQETQYF. This chain uses TRBV5-4 with TRBJ2-5, with D perhaps TRBD1 or TRBD2 (6 bases each). The germline V gene has CDR1 SGHNT and CDR2 YYREEE (reference sequence). The CDR3 sequence is 14 residues long. V lost 1 base to trimming and J lost 1 base, with 8 bases between them.

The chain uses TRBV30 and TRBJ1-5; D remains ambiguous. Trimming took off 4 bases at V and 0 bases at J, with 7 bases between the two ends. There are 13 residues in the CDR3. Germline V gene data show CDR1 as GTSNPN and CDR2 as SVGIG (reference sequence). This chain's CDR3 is CAWTGNSNQPQHF. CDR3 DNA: TGTGCCTGGACCGGCAATAGCAATCAGCCCCAGCATTTT.

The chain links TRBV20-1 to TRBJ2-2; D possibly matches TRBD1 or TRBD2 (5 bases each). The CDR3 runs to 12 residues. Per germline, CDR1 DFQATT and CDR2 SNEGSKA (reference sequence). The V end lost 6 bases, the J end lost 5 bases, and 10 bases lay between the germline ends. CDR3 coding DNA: TGCAGTGCCCCGGGGCCTACCGGGGAGCTGTTTTTT. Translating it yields CSAPGPTGELFF.

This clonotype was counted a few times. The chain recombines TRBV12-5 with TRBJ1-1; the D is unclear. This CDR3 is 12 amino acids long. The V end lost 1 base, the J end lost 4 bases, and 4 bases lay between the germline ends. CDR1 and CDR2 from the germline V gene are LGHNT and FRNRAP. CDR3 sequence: CASGLGGTEAFF. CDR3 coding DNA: TGTGCTAGTGGTTTGGGGGGCACTGAAGCTTTCTTT.

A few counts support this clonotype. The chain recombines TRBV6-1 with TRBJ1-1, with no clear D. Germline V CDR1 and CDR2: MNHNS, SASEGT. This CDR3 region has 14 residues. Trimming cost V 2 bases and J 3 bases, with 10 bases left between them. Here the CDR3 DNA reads TGTGCCAGCAGTGAACGACTTTCGGACACTGAAGCTTTCTTT. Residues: CASSERLSDTEAFF.

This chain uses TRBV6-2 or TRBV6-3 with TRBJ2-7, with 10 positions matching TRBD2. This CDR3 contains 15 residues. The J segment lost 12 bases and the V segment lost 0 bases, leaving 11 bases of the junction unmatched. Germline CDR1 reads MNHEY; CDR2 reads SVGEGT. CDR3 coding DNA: TGTGCCAGCAGTTACTCTACTAGCGGGATCCCTACGGCGTACTTC. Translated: CASSYSTSGIPTAYF.

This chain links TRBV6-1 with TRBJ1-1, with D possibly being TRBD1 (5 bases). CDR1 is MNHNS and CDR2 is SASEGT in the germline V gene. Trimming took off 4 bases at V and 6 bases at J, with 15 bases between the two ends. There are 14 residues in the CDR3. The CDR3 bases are TGTGCCAGCAGTGGGATGAGACAGTCGCCTGAAGCTTTCTTT. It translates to CASSGMRQSPEAFF.

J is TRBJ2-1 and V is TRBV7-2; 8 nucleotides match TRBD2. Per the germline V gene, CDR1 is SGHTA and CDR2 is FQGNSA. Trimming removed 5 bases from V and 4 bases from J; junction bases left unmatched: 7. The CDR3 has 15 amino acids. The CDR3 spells CASSQSGGRYNEQFF. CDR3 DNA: TGTGCCAGCAGCCAGAGCGGGGGCCGATACAATGAGCAGTTCTTC.

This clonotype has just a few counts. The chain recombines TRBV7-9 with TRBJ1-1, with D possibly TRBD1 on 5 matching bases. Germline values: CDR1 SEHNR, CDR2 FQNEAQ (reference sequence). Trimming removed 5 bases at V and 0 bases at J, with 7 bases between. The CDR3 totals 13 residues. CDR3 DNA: TGTGCCAGCAGCCGAGGGGTGAACACTGAAGCTTTCTTT. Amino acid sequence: CASSRGVNTEAFF.

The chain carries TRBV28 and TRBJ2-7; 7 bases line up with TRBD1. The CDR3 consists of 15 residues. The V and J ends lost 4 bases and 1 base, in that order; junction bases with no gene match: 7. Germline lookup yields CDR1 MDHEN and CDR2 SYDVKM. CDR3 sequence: CASSSSGTASYEQYF. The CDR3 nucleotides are TGTGCCAGCAGTTCCTCCGGGACAGCTTCCTACGAGCAGTACTTC.

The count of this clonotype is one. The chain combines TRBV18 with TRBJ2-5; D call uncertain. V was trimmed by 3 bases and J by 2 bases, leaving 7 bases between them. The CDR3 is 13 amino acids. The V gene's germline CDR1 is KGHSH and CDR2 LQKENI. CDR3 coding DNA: TGTGCCAGCTCACCGTTTGTTCAAGAGACCCAGTACTTC. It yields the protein CASSPFVQETQYF. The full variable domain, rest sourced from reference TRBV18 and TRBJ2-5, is NAGVMQNPRHLVRRRGQEARLRCSPMKGHSHVYWYRQLPEEGLKFMVYLQKENIIDESGMPKERFSAEFPKEGPSILRIQQVVRGDSAAYFCASSPFVQETQYFGPGTRLLVL.

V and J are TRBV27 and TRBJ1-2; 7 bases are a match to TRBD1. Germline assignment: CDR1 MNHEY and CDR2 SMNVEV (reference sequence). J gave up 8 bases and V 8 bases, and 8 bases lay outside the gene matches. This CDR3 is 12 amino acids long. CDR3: CASATGVGGYTF. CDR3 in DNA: TGTGCCAGCGCCACAGGGGTTGGAGGCTACACCTTC.

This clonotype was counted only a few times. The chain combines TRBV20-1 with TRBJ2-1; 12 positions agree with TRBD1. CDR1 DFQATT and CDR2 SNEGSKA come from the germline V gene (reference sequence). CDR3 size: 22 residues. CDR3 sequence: CSTSPGTGGLGSGRRIYNEQFF. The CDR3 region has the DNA TGCAGCACCTCCCCGGGGACAGGGGGCCTGGGTAGCGGGAGGAGGATATACAATGAGCAGTTCTTC.